Following are 25 T cell receptor beta chains from one sample sequenced in a study of response to subunit inactivated influenza vaccine. Each CDR3 protein gets one entry after TCRdb re-called the RT-PCR reads with MiXCR. The sample has some 800,000 distinct CDR3 sequences, 21% seen once. The sequenced sample was PBMCs from blood, obtained roughly 5 days after vaccination. Every receptor here comes from a man between 45 and 60 years old who received an inactivated influenza vaccine.

This clonotype came up a few times. The chain couples TRBV3-1 to TRBJ2-1, with unresolved D. This CDR3 is 17 amino acids long. The V gene's germline CDR1 is LGHDT and CDR2 YNNKEL (reference sequence). Deletions cut 4 bases from V and 0 bases from J, with 16 bases between. CDR3 coding DNA: TGTGCCAGCAGCCGACTTGCGGCTCCGAGCTCCTACAATGAGCAGTTCTTC. Amino acid sequence: CASSRLAAPSSYNEQFF.

This sequence joins TRBV10-3 and TRBJ2-5; the match to TRBD2 covers 12 bases. CDR1 and CDR2 from the germline V gene are ENHRY and SYGVKD. The CDR3 is made up of 18 amino acids. V was pared by 1 base and J by 3 bases, with 9 bases of the junction left unmatched. CDR3 sequence: CAISEFRRLAGEKETQYF. The CDR3 bases are TGTGCCATCAGTGAGTTTCGTAGACTAGCGGGGGAGAAAGAGACCCAGTACTTC.

The table lists this clonotype with a few counts. V is TRBV5-1 and J is TRBJ2-2, with D unclear. CDR3 size: 12 residues. The V end lost 4 bases, the J end lost 7 bases, and 8 bases lay between the germline ends. In germline, CDR1 is SGHRS, CDR2 YFSETQ. The CDR3 DNA is TGCGCCAGCAGCCCCAACCTCGGGGAGCTGTTTTTT. This encodes CASSPNLGELFF.

Only a few counts were recorded for this clonotype. The V and J genes are TRBV29-1 and TRBJ1-2, with 7 positions matching TRBD1. With 3 bases clipped from V and 5 bases from J, the junction kept 9 bases outside the gene matches. The CDR3 extends over 14 amino acids. Germline CDR1 and CDR2: SQVTM and ANQGSEA. This CDR3 is CSVEAGRGFYGYTF. For the CDR3, the DNA is TGCAGCGTTGAGGCGGGCAGGGGGTTTTATGGCTACACCTTC.

This clonotype appeared many times. The V and J genes are TRBV15 and TRBJ1-5, with D possibly matching TRBD1 (5 bases). CDR1 is LNHNV and CDR2 is YYDKDF in the germline V gene (reference sequence). The CDR3 contains 14 residues. Trimming removed 4 bases at V and 4 bases at J, with 11 bases between. Here the CDR3 DNA reads TGTGCCACCAGCAACGCCAGGGTAAATCAGCCCCAGCATTTT. Translating gives CATSNARVNQPQHF.

The chain joins TRBV7-9 to TRBJ2-5; 7 bases match TRBD1. The CDR3 spans 15 residues. Unmatched junction bases numbered 11, after V lost 5 bases and J lost 5 bases. From germline, CDR1 is SEHNR and CDR2 FQNEAQ (reference sequence). The CDR3 sequence: CASSHRDRRRETQYF. CDR3 in DNA: TGTGCCAGCAGCCATCGGGACAGACGGCGGGAGACCCAGTACTTC.

The chain uses TRBV4-1 and TRBJ2-1; D is possibly TRBD2 (5 bases). The V gene lost 0 bases and the J gene lost 3 bases, with 21 bases spanning the gap. Germline CDR1 MGHRA, CDR2 YSYEKL. This CDR3 has 19 residues. CDR3 protein: CASSQEDWALGVDYNEQFF. CDR3 sequence (DNA): TGCGCCAGCAGCCAAGAAGATTGGGCCTTGGGAGTTGACTACAATGAGCAGTTCTTC.

This chain uses TRBV7-2 with TRBJ2-5, with D unresolved. The CDR3 contains 15 residues. V was shortened by 5 bases and J by 2 bases, with 15 bases between the two germline ends. The germline V gene has CDR1 SGHTA and CDR2 FQGNSA. CDR3 coding DNA: TGTGCCAGCAGCCGTAGTCAAGGAATACAAGAGACCCAGTACTTC. Translation: CASSRSQGIQETQYF.

The V and J genes are TRBV4-3 and TRBJ2-3; 8 bases fit TRBD2. Losses at the gene ends were 3 bases for V and 2 bases for J; bases not matched to a gene: 16. The CDR3 spans 19 residues. The germline gives CDR1 LGHNA, CDR2 YSLEER. The CDR3 DNA reads as TGCGCCAGCAGCCATGGGACGAGGGCCGGGAGGGGTTACACAGATACGCAGTATTTT. It specifies CASSHGTRAGRGYTDTQYF.

The chain joins TRBV6-2 or TRBV6-3 to TRBJ1-2; D call uncertain. The V end lost 4 bases, the J end lost 4 bases, and 16 bases lay between the germline ends. The CDR3 totals 15 residues. The germline gives CDR1 MNHEY, CDR2 SVGEGT. The CDR3 nucleotides are TGTGCCAGCAGTTCGATCCGGATTCCCAGCTATGGCTACACCTTC. This encodes CASSSIRIPSYGYTF.

The chain combines TRBV3-1 with TRBJ2-1; D not resolved. The V gene lost 0 bases and the J gene lost 9 bases, with 9 bases spanning the gap. Germline CDR1 is LGHDT and CDR2 is YNNKEL (reference sequence). The CDR3 extends over 13 amino acids. CDR3 nucleotide sequence: TGTGCCAGCAGCCAAGATTGGTACGCTGAGCAGTTCTTC. Protein: CASSQDWYAEQFF.

There are a few counts of this clonotype. The chain employs TRBV20-1 and TRBJ2-7; 8 bases are a match to TRBD2. The V gene end was trimmed by 6 bases and the J gene end by 5 bases; junction bases not matched to a gene: 18. Germline V CDR1 and CDR2: DFQATT, SNEGSKA (reference sequence). The CDR3 has 16 residues. The CDR3 region is CSARWTSRIKGDEQYF. In DNA form, the CDR3 reads TGCAGTGCCAGATGGACTAGCCGAATAAAGGGGGACGAGCAGTACTTC.

V gene TRBV5-5 combines with J gene TRBJ2-1, with TRBD1 matching 7 bases. The CDR3 covers 17 residues. Germline V gives CDR1 SGHKS, CDR2 YYEKEE (reference sequence). V trimming: 0 bases; J trimming: 6 bases; junction bases outside the gene matches: 12. This CDR3 is CASSLAPGQSVSNEQFF. CDR3 nucleotides: TGTGCCAGCAGCTTGGCACCGGGACAGTCCGTATCCAATGAGCAGTTCTTC.

This clonotype has only a few counts. The rearrangement links TRBV4-2 to TRBJ2-1, with D possibly being TRBD1 (6 bases). This CDR3 is built from 16 residues. Trimming left V 1 base short and J 2 bases short, with 12 bases between. Germline V gene lookup returns CDR1 LGHNA and CDR2 YNFKEQ. The CDR3 DNA sequence: TGTGCCAGCAGCCAAGTAGGGGGTCAAACCTACAATGAGCAGTTCTTC. The encoded protein is CASSQVGGQTYNEQFF.

This clonotype showed up just a few times. This rearrangement joins TRBV3-1 to TRBJ2-1; the match to TRBD2 covers 9 bases. With V trimmed by 0 bases and J by 7 bases, 4 bases remained unmatched. The CDR3 consists of 15 residues. Per germline, CDR1 LGHDT and CDR2 YNNKEL (reference sequence). The CDR3 bases are TGTGCCAGCAGCCAAGATAGCCTAGCGGGGAATGAGCAGTTCTTC. Its translation: CASSQDSLAGNEQFF.

This clonotype was recorded a few times. The CDR3 coding sequence is TGCAGTGCTAGAGGGGAATTGTACGAGCAGTACTTC. Amino acid sequence: CSARGELYEQYF. The chain is built from TRBV20-1 and TRBJ2-7, with D unresolved. CDR1 is DFQATT, CDR2 SNEGSKA, per germline (reference sequence). V was shortened by 1 base and J by 4 bases, with 8 bases between the two germline ends. This CDR3 is built from 12 residues.

This clonotype came up a few times. V and J are TRBV12-3 or TRBV12-4 and TRBJ1-2; possibly TRBD1 for D (6 bases). V was shortened by 4 bases and J by 1 base, with 7 bases between the two germline ends. The CDR3 sequence is 13 residues long. The CDR3 here is CASSWTDNYGYTF. For the CDR3, the DNA is TGTGCCAGCAGTTGGACAGATAACTATGGCTACACCTTC.

A few counts support this clonotype. The V gene is TRBV20-1, the J gene TRBJ2-3; TRBD2 aligns across 15 bases. With 6 bases clipped from V and 3 bases from J, the junction kept 7 bases outside the gene matches. The CDR3 sequence is 16 residues long. Per the germline V gene, CDR1 is DFQATT and CDR2 is SNEGSKA (reference sequence). This CDR3 reads CSARTSGGARTDTQYF. The CDR3 nucleotides are TGCAGTGCCCGGACTAGCGGGGGGGCGAGGACAGATACGCAGTATTTT.

This sequence joins TRBV7-2 and TRBJ2-5, with D maybe TRBD1 (5 bases). The CDR3 extends over 14 amino acids. Germline V lookup: CDR1 SGHTA, CDR2 FQGNSA. The V and J ends lost 3 bases and 0 bases respectively, with 8 bases between them. The CDR3 protein is CASSFKDNQETQYF. CDR3 DNA: TGTGCCAGCAGCTTCAAGGACAACCAAGAGACCCAGTACTTC.

To note about this clonotype: The junction and the germline gene differ at one end; a read error may be behind it. The gene calls are TRBV12-3 or TRBV12-4 and TRBJ2-1; TRBD2 matches at 8 bases. This CDR3 comprises 14 residues. DNA for the CDR3: TGTGCCAGCAGTTTAGAGGCTAGCGGGCCAATCAGGGTCTTC. The encoded protein is CASSLEASGPIRVF.

Points on this clonotype: One end of the junction does not line up with germline, which may come from a read error. CDR3 amino acids: CASSPGLLSSYNEQFF. The CDR3 DNA follows: TGTGCTAGCAGCCCGGGACTACTAAGCTCCTACAATGAGCAGTTCTTC. The rearrangement uses TRBV7-7 and TRBJ2-1; 7 nucleotides agree with TRBD2. CDR1 and CDR2 from the germline V gene are SSHAT and FNYEAQ (reference sequence). CDR3 length: 16 amino acids. The full variable domain, completed using reference TRBV7-7 and TRBJ2-1, is GAGVSQSPRYKVTKRGQDVTLRCDPISSHATLYWYQQALGQGPEFLTYFNYEAQPDKSGLPSDRFSAERPEGSISTLTIQRTEQRDSAMYRCASSPGLLSSYNEQFFGPGTRLTVL.

This clonotype was detected a few times. The rearrangement uses TRBV20-1 and TRBJ1-5; D not certain. CDR1 DFQATT and CDR2 SNEGSKA come from the germline V gene (reference sequence). The CDR3 covers 14 residues. V lost 5 bases, J lost 2 bases, and 13 bases lay in between. CDR3 protein: CSAASPSGNQPQHF. DNA for the CDR3: TGCAGTGCTGCTAGTCCGAGCGGCAATCAGCCCCAGCATTTT.

Ten or more counts support this clonotype. This CDR3 is CAISETSGGQETQYF. CDR3 nucleotides: TGTGCCATCAGTGAGACTAGCGGGGGGCAAGAGACCCAGTACTTC. The chain combines TRBV10-3 with TRBJ2-5; 12 bases are a match to TRBD2. The CDR3 totals 15 residues. Per germline, CDR1 ENHRY and CDR2 SYGVKD. V shed 2 bases, J shed 2 bases, and the junction held 0 bases outside the gene matches.

Remarks on this clonotype: An end of the junction does not agree with germline; a read error may underlie this. The V gene is TRBV7-7, the J gene TRBJ2-5, with TRBD1 matching 9 bases. Germline values: CDR1 SSHAT, CDR2 FNYEAQ (reference sequence). The CDR3 length is 13 residues. The CDR3 region is CASSDGQGETQYF. CDR3 nucleotides: TGTGCTAGCAGCGACGGACAGGGGGAGACCCAGTACTTC. The entire variable domain, with the rest obtained from reference TRBV7-7 and TRBJ2-5, is as follows: GAGVSQSPRYKVTKRGQDVTLRCDPISSHATLYWYQQALGQGPEFLTYFNYEAQPDKSGLPSDRFSAERPEGSISTLTIQRTEQRDSAMYRCASSDGQGETQYFGPGTRLLVL.

V is TRBV27 and J is TRBJ2-1; 10 nucleotides align to TRBD2. V was clipped by 4 bases and J by 7 bases; unmatched bases: 4. Germline loops: CDR1 MNHEY, CDR2 SMNVEV (reference sequence). CDR3 length: 14 residues. The CDR3 reads CASSSLLAGNEQFF. The CDR3 DNA reads TGTGCCAGCAGTTCCCTACTAGCGGGGAATGAGCAGTTCTTC.